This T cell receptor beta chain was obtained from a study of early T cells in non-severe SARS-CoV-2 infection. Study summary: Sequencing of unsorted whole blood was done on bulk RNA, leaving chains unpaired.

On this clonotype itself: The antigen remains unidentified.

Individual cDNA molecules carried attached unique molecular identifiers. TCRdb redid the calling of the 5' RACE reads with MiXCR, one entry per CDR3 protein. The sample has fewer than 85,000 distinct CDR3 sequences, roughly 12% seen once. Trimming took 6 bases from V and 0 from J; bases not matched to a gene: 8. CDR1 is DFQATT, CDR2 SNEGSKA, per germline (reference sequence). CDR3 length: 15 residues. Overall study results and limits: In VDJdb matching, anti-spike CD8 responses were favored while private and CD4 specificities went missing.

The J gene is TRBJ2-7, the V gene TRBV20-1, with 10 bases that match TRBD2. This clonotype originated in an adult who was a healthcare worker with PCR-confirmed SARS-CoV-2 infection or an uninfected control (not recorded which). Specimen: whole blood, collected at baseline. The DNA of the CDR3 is TGCAGTGCAGTCTCTAGCGGGGGTTCCTCCTACGAGCAGTACTTC. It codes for CSAVSSGGSSYEQYF.